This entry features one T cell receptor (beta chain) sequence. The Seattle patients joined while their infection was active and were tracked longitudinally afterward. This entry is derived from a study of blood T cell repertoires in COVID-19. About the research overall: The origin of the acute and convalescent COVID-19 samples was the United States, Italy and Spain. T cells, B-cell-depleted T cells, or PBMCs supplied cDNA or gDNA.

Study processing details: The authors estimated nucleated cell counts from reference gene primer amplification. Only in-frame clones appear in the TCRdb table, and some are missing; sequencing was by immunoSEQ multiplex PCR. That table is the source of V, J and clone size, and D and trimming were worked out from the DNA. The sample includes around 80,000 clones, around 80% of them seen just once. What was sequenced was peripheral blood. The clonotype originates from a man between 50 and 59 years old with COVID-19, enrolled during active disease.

The CDR3 protein is CASNNAGSNQPQHF. The CDR3 nucleotides read TGCGCCAGCAACAATGCCGGGAGCAATCAGCCCCAGCATTTT. V gene TRBV10-2 combines with J gene TRBJ1-5; no clear D. The CDR3 is 14 residues long. Trimming removed 7 bases at V and 1 base at J, with 11 bases between. The germline V gene has CDR1 WSHSY and CDR2 SAAADI.